What follows are 30 T cell receptor beta chains derived from one specimen sequenced in a study of identical twins' blood T cells. MiXCR, applied by TCRdb to the 5' RACE reads, yields one record per CDR3 protein. This table holds 350,000 to 400,000 distinct CDR3 sequences, over 25% found once. The specimen sequenced was PBMCs. The receptors here all came from a woman aged 18 to 50 in good health.

The table lists this clonotype with a few counts. The chain links TRBV19 to TRBJ2-7; a weak D match, TRBD2 (6 bases). Trimming took 5 bases from V and 4 from J, leaving 18 bases between them. The CDR3 sequence is 15 residues long. Germline V CDR1 and CDR2: LNHDA, SQIVND (reference sequence). As DNA, the CDR3 is TGTGCCAGTAGTTCAAGGCACCGCGGGGATTACGAGCAGTACTTC. This gives the protein CASSSRHRGDYEQYF.

This clonotype was seen a few times. An end of the junction does not agree with germline; a read error may underlie this. This chain uses TRBV3-1 with TRBJ1-3; possible D gene TRBD1, 6 bases. The CDR3 runs 14 residues. CDR1 and CDR2 from the germline V gene are LGHDT and YNNKEL (reference sequence). CDR3 in DNA: TGTGCCAACAGCTTTACAGGGACTGGAAACACCATATATTTT. Translation gives CANSFTGTGNTIYF.

This clonotype was detected a few times. J is TRBJ2-7 and V is TRBV6-6; 10 positions agree with TRBD2. The CDR3 runs 14 residues. Germline-derived CDR1 and CDR2 are MNHNY and SVGAGI (reference sequence). With V trimmed by 3 bases and J by 5 bases, 4 bases remained unmatched. CDR3 DNA sequence: TGTGCCAGCAGTTATCCGGGGACTAGCGACGAGCAGTACTTC. This encodes CASSYPGTSDEQYF.

The V gene is TRBV5-1, the J gene TRBJ1-1; perhaps TRBD1 as D (6 bases). The length of the CDR3 is 14 residues. Trimming removed 2 bases from V and 1 base from J, with 9 bases in between. Germline V gene data show CDR1 as SGHRS and CDR2 as YFSETQ. CDR3 nucleotides: TGCGCCAGCAGCTTACAGGGACAGAACACTGAAGCTTTCTTT. Translating it yields CASSLQGQNTEAFF.

CDR3 sequence: CASSLEGQVRNEQFF. CDR3 DNA sequence: TGTGCCAGCAGCTTAGAGGGGCAGGTTCGAAATGAGCAGTTCTTC. The J gene is TRBJ2-1, the V gene TRBV11-2; D might be TRBD1 (5 bases). This CDR3 has 15 amino acids. The V and J ends lost 0 bases and 7 bases respectively, with 13 bases between them. Germline values: CDR1 SGHAT, CDR2 FQNNGV.

This clonotype was picked up a small number of times. V usage is TRBV7-2 and J usage is TRBJ1-5; the D gene is possibly TRBD1 (5 bases). CDR1 and CDR2 from the germline V gene are SGHTA and FQGNSA. This CDR3 region has 18 residues. V was trimmed by 4 bases and J by 0 bases, leaving 19 bases between them. CDR3 region: CASSSRPGGASSNQPQHF. The CDR3 bases are TGTGCCAGCAGCTCCAGGCCGGGCGGGGCTTCTAGCAATCAGCCCCAGCATTTT.

On this clonotype: One end of the junction is discordant with germline, which a read error may explain. The chain joins TRBV11-2 to TRBJ2-4, with D possibly called TRBD1 or TRBD2 (5 bases each). Germline lookup yields CDR1 SGHAT and CDR2 FQNNGV. CDR3 length: 16 residues. CDR3 DNA sequence: TGTTCCAGCAGCCCCGGGCTGGGGGAGTCAAAAAACATTCAGTACTTC. This encodes CSSSPGLGESKNIQYF.

This sequence joins TRBV10-3 and TRBJ1-1, with D hard to call. V was clipped by 0 bases and J by 1 base, with 6 bases between them. Germline-derived CDR1 and CDR2 are ENHRY and SYGVKD. The CDR3 runs to 14 residues. In nucleotides, the CDR3 is TGTGCCATCAGTGAGTCGTACGGGAACACTGAAGCTTTCTTT. Its translation: CAISESYGNTEAFF.

This clonotype was seen a single time. A junction end diverges from the germline sequence, so it may reflect a read error. V and J are TRBV6-5 and TRBJ1-2, with TRBD1 matching over 7 bases. The CDR3 is 11 residues long. Germline V lookup: CDR1 MNHEY, CDR2 SVGAGI. CDR3: CTSWTGYGYTF. The CDR3 nucleotides are TGTACCAGCTGGACAGGATATGGCTACACCTTC.

The genes are TRBV2 and TRBJ2-7, with unresolved D. CDR1 is SNHLY and CDR2 is FYNNEI in the germline V gene. Deletions cut 1 base from V and 5 bases from J, with 15 bases between. The CDR3 loop spans 15 amino acids. CDR3 DNA sequence: TGTGCCAGCAGTGAAGGTGTGGCAATTTTCCACGAGCAGTACTTC. Encoded protein: CASSEGVAIFHEQYF.

The chain uses TRBV20-1 and TRBJ2-1; D ambiguous. The CDR3 is 15 amino acids. CDR1 is DFQATT and CDR2 is SNEGSKA in the germline V gene (reference sequence). Deletions cut 8 bases from V and 0 bases from J, with 17 bases between. This chain's CDR3 is CSSYGRRTSYNEQFF. The CDR3, as DNA: TGCAGTTCTTACGGACGGCGGACCTCCTACAATGAGCAGTTCTTC.

The sample holds a few counts of this clonotype. In nucleotides, the CDR3 is TGCGCCAGCAGCTTCCGGTCACTTTCACAACCTGAAGCTTTCTTT. Translated: CASSFRSLSQPEAFF. The V gene is TRBV5-1, the J gene TRBJ1-1; D call uncertain. CDR3 length: 15 amino acids. Germline CDR1 reads SGHRS; CDR2 reads YFSETQ. V dropped 2 bases and J dropped 6 bases, with 17 bases sitting between them.

V gene TRBV7-9 combines with J gene TRBJ2-2; D possibly matches TRBD1 or TRBD2 (5 bases each). V lost 3 bases and J 10 bases, leaving 9 bases between the germline ends. The CDR3 sequence is 12 residues long. Germline lookup yields CDR1 SEHNR and CDR2 FQNEAQ (reference sequence). CDR3 sequence (DNA): TGTGCCAGCAGCTTGGGACGACAGGAGCTGTTTTTT. Translation: CASSLGRQELFF.

The table lists this clonotype with many counts. The rearrangement uses TRBV12-3 or TRBV12-4 and TRBJ2-3; D remains unclear. The V end was cut by 2 bases, the J end by 2 bases, with 8 bases between. This CDR3 has 14 residues. The CDR3 DNA follows: TGTGCCAGCAGTTTAAATCTTCCCACAGATACGCAGTATTTT. Encoded protein: CASSLNLPTDTQYF.

This clonotype was observed at least ten times. The chain employs TRBV5-1 and TRBJ2-2; D ambiguous. Deletions cut 0 bases from V and 4 bases from J, with 4 bases between. The CDR3 is 13 residues long. Germline assignment: CDR1 SGHRS and CDR2 YFSETQ. The CDR3 sequence is CASSLASTGELFF. CDR3 in DNA: TGCGCCAGCAGCTTGGCTTCCACCGGGGAGCTGTTTTTT.

The rearrangement joins TRBV18 to TRBJ2-3; no definite D call. Between the trimmed V and J ends, which lost 5 bases and 0 bases, there was a span of 6 bases. Germline loops: CDR1 KGHSH, CDR2 LQKENI. The CDR3 is 13 amino acids. CDR3 DNA sequence: TGTGCCAGCTCAGCACTAAGCACAGATACGCAGTATTTT. Translating it yields CASSALSTDTQYF.

V and J are TRBV2 and TRBJ2-7; unclear D gene. The CDR3 runs 13 residues. The V end lost 11 bases, the J end lost 5 bases, and 19 bases lay between the germline ends. Germline CDR1 SNHLY, CDR2 FYNNEI. DNA of the CDR3: TGTGCCTCCCAACCGCGGATAAGGGACGAGCAGTACTTC. This translates into CASQPRIRDEQYF. The variable domain in full, completed from reference TRBV2 and TRBJ2-7, reads EPEVTQTPSHQVTQMGQEVILRCVPISNHLYFYWYRQILGQKVEFLVSFYNNEISEKSEIFDDQFSVERPDGSNFTLKIRSTKLEDSAMYFCASQPRIRDEQYFGPGTRLTVT.

The chain joins TRBV18 to TRBJ1-3; no firm D call. The germline V gene has CDR1 KGHSH and CDR2 LQKENI. The length of the CDR3 is 15 residues. Trimming stripped 3 bases from V and 0 bases from J, with 9 bases between. The chain's CDR3 is CASSPLIYSGNTIYF. Here the CDR3 DNA reads TGTGCCAGCTCACCCCTAATCTACTCTGGAAACACCATATATTTT.

The chain carries TRBV20-1 and TRBJ1-1; D unclear. The germline V and J ends were trimmed by 6 bases and 0 bases, with 8 bases remaining between them. CDR3 length: 12 residues. Germline assignment: CDR1 DFQATT and CDR2 SNEGSKA (reference sequence). The CDR3 nucleotides read TGCAGTGCCTTTTCCATGAACACTGAAGCTTTCTTT. Its translation: CSAFSMNTEAFF.

This chain uses TRBV18 with TRBJ1-3; tentatively, D is TRBD1 (5 bases). The CDR3 runs to 15 residues. From germline, CDR1 is KGHSH and CDR2 LQKENI. The V end was cut by 3 bases, the J end by 0 bases, with 9 bases between. As DNA, the CDR3 is TGTGCCAGCTCACCTCAGGGACCCTCTGGAAACACCATATATTTT. This encodes CASSPQGPSGNTIYF.

This chain links TRBV9 with TRBJ2-2; D is possibly TRBD2 (5 bases). Germline assignment: CDR1 SGDLS and CDR2 YYNGEE. The CDR3 has 16 residues. V lost 0 bases and J lost 5, with 14 bases in between. The DNA for the CDR3 is TGTGCCAGCAGCGTAGCGGCCTACACGGGAACCGGGGAGCTGTTTTTT. This sequence encodes CASSVAAYTGTGELFF.

V is TRBV6-5 and J is TRBJ1-6; a possible D gene is TRBD1 (5 bases). Germline lookup yields CDR1 MNHEY and CDR2 SVGAGI. The CDR3 has 13 residues. The germline V and J ends were trimmed by 6 bases and 8 bases, with 11 bases remaining between them. The CDR3 is CASSIRGDSPLHF. The CDR3, as DNA: TGTGCCAGCAGCATTAGGGGTGATTCACCCCTCCACTTT.

Only one count was recorded for this clonotype. One base away lies a much larger clone, so this may be a sequencing read error. The CDR3 does not close with the conserved phenylalanine or tryptophan, likely indicating a read error. The chain links TRBV11-2 to TRBJ1-1; D gene uncertain. The CDR3 length is 14 residues. Germline CDR1 SGHAT, CDR2 FQNNGV. The germline V and J ends were trimmed by 6 bases and 0 bases, with 11 bases remaining between them. CDR3 sequence: CASSRIDMNTEAFL. CDR3 in DNA: TGTGCCAGCAGTCGCATCGACATGAACACTGAAGCTTTCCTT.

As to this clonotype: One end of the junction does not line up with germline, which may come from a read error. The chain couples TRBV5-1 to TRBJ1-3; no firm D call. The germline CDR1 and CDR2 sequences are SGHRS and YFSETQ. The CDR3 contains 12 residues. In nucleotides, the CDR3 is TGCGCCAGCAGCTCCTTTAACGGAGTATGGTTTTTT. This gives the protein CASSSFNGVWFF.

The chain is built from TRBV14 and TRBJ2-7, with a weak D call TRBD1 (6 bases). Germline CDR1 SGHDN, CDR2 FVKESK. V was pared by 8 bases and J by 0 bases, with 11 bases between. The CDR3 extends over 13 amino acids. The DNA of the CDR3 is TGTGCCAGCCGGGACACCAACTCCTACGAGCAGTACTTC. It yields the protein CASRDTNSYEQYF.

The chain has TRBV5-1 and TRBJ2-7, with 7 bases identical to TRBD1. Germline V lookup: CDR1 SGHRS, CDR2 YFSETQ. The ends lost 1 base at V and 1 base at J; junction bases unmatched: 5. The CDR3 totals 15 residues. This CDR3 reads CASSLNPGQSYEQYF. Here the CDR3 DNA reads TGCGCCAGCAGCTTGAATCCGGGACAGTCCTACGAGCAGTACTTC. The entire variable domain, with the rest obtained from reference TRBV5-1 and TRBJ2-7, is as follows: KAGVTQTPRYLIKTRGQQVTLSCSPISGHRSVSWYQQTPGQGLQFLFEYFSETQRNKGNFPGRFSGRQFSNSRSEMNVSTLELGDSALYLCASSLNPGQSYEQYFGPGTRLTVT.

This clonotype was detected a few times. This chain connects TRBV7-9 to TRBJ1-1; 9 bases fit TRBD1. The CDR3 extends over 16 amino acids. V lost 5 bases and J lost 6; bases outside the gene matches: 13. The germline CDR1 and CDR2 sequences are SEHNR and FQNEAQ (reference sequence). The CDR3 spells CASSPYTGTGTPEAFF. CDR3 sequence (DNA): TGTGCCAGCAGCCCCTATACCGGGACAGGGACCCCTGAAGCTTTCTTT. Variable domain in full (rest from reference TRBV7-9 and TRBJ1-1): DTGVSQNPRHKITKRGQNVTFRCDPISEHNRLYWYRQTLGQGPEFLTYFQNEAQLEKSRLLSDRFSAERPKGSFSTLEIQRTEQGDSAMYLCASSPYTGTGTPEAFFGQGTRLTVV.

A few counts support this clonotype. A junction boundary mismatches the germline segment, possibly from a read error. The chain is built from TRBV14 and TRBJ1-1; D is unresolved. Germline values: CDR1 SGHDN, CDR2 FVKESK. This CDR3 is built from 14 residues. The DNA for the CDR3 is TGTGCCGGCAGCCCATATAAGGGTGACACTGAAGCTTTCTTT. Translated, it gives CAGSPYKGDTEAFF.

This chain links TRBV4-3 with TRBJ2-1, with D unresolved. This CDR3 region has 14 residues. V shed 0 bases and J shed 4 bases, with 7 bases lying between them. Germline V gene sequence: CDR1 LGHNA, CDR2 YSLEER. The CDR3 nucleotides read TGCGCCAGCAGCCAAGACGTGGGGTACAATGAGCAGTTCTTC. It codes for CASSQDVGYNEQFF.

This clonotype was recorded many times. The V and J genes are TRBV20-1 and TRBJ2-7; the match to TRBD2 covers 9 bases. From germline, CDR1 is DFQATT and CDR2 SNEGSKA (reference sequence). CDR3 length: 14 residues. V lost 6 bases, J lost 7 bases, and 13 bases stayed unmatched. The CDR3 nucleotides read TGCAGTGCGTCCCCAATGACTAGCGGAGGGGAGCAGTACTTC. Encoded protein: CSASPMTSGGEQYF.